The rows below give T cell receptor beta chains drawn from one sample of a study of ipilimumab plus nivolumab after autologous stem cell transplantation. TCRdb's table, derived via immunoSEQ multiplex PCR, lists solely in-frame clones and lacks some. The sample comprises 17,000 or so clones, roughly 80% of which are singletons, and approximately 10% rests with the top ten. The sequences come from PBMCs, collected in a trial of ipilimumab plus nivolumab as post-transplant consolidation. The receptors stem from a male donor with diffuse large B-cell lymphoma. The CDR3 runs from the conserved cysteine through the conserved F or W. The D gene is left open where the match is weak. A clone size is listed for some rows: how often the clone was seen (once, few, many), or a class if it is expanded.

.	TRBV19	TRBJ2-5	TRBD2	13	CASRTSGEETQYF	TGTGCCAGTAGAACTAGCGGGGAAGAGACCCAGTACTTC
.	TRBV14	TRBJ2-7	TRBD1	16	CASSRGQGVKVGEQYF	TGTGCCAGCAGCCGGGGACAGGGAGTTAAAGTAGGCGAGCAGTACTTC
.	TRBV23-1	TRBJ1-5	.	14	CASSRGGADQPQHF	TGCGCCAGCAGTCGGGGGGGGGCAGATCAGCCCCAGCATTTT
.	TRBV6-6	TRBJ2-5	.	14	CASSRRGGQETQYF	TGTGCCAGCAGCCGTCGGGGCGGCCAAGAGACCCAGTACTTC
.	TRBV9	TRBJ2-7	TRBD1	13	CASSVEGAGEQYF	TGTGCCAGCAGCGTAGAGGGGGCGGGCGAGCAGTACTTC
.	TRBV7-9	TRBJ2-5	.	15	CASSLIGHTQETQYF	TGTGCCAGCAGCTTAATTGGACACACACAAGAGACCCAGTACTTC
.	TRBV10-2	TRBJ1-1	.	15	CASSGRSGPNTEAFF	TGCGCCAGCAGTGGGAGAAGTGGACCTAACACTGAAGCTTTCTTT
.	TRBV6-5	TRBJ1-2	.	15	CASTSLGYGGDGYTF	TGTGCCAGCACCTCTCTGGGTTATGGGGGCGACGGCTACACCTTC
.	TRBV29-1	TRBJ1-2	.	15	CSVEYAPATNYGYTF	TGCAGCGTTGAATATGCTCCAGCAACTAACTATGGCTACACCTTC
.	TRBV18	TRBJ1-2	TRBD1	15	CASSPETGRVWGYTF	TGTGCCAGCTCACCAGAGACAGGGAGAGTGTGGGGCTACACCTTC
.	TRBV11-2	TRBJ2-2	.	16	CASSLLGPPYTGELFF	TGTGCCAGCAGCTTACTGGGACCTCCCTACACCGGGGAGCTGTTTTTT
.	TRBV5-1	TRBJ2-5	TRBD2	16	CASSSWTSGEQETQYF	TGCGCCAGCAGCTCCTGGACTAGCGGGGAACAAGAGACCCAGTACTTC
.	TRBV5-1	TRBJ1-1	.	15	CASSRTQGTDTEAFF	TGCGCCAGCAGCAGGACCCAGGGTACGGACACTGAAGCTTTCTTT
.	TRBV19	TRBJ1-2	.	14	CATVPRGTNYGYTF	TGTGCCACTGTACCGCGGGGGACTAACTATGGCTACACCTTC
few	TRBV12-5	TRBJ2-7	.	15	CASGLSSFESYEQYF	TGTGCTAGTGGTTTGTCCTCCTTTGAGTCCTACGAGCAGTACTTC
.	TRBV9	TRBJ2-1	.	15	CASSPGTGTLGEQFF	TGTGCCAGCAGCCCTGGGACGGGAACTTTAGGGGAGCAGTTCTTC
.	TRBV4-1	TRBJ1-2	.	14	CASSPQGANYGYTF	TGCGCCAGCAGCCCCCAGGGAGCTAACTATGGCTACACCTTC
.	TRBV2	TRBJ1-5	.	13	CASSPGQFFTQHF	TGTGCCAGCAGCCCGGGCCAGTTTTTCACCCAGCATTTT
few	TRBV5-8	TRBJ1-1	.	12	CASSSQFGVAFF	TGTGCCAGCAGCTCCCAGTTCGGGGTGGCTTTCTTT
few	TRBV27	TRBJ1-6	.	14	CASSLGFSGSPLHF	TGTGCCAGCAGTTTAGGGTTTTCCGGTTCACCCCTCCACTTT
.	TRBV21-1	TRBJ2-7	.	17	CASSKENSGVGLYEQYF	TGTGCCAGCAGCAAAGAGAACTCGGGAGTCGGCCTCTACGAGCAGTACTTC
.	TRBV11-2	TRBJ2-5	.	14	CASSSPLGVGTQYF	TGTGCCAGCAGCTCTCCACTTGGTGTCGGGACCCAGTACTTC